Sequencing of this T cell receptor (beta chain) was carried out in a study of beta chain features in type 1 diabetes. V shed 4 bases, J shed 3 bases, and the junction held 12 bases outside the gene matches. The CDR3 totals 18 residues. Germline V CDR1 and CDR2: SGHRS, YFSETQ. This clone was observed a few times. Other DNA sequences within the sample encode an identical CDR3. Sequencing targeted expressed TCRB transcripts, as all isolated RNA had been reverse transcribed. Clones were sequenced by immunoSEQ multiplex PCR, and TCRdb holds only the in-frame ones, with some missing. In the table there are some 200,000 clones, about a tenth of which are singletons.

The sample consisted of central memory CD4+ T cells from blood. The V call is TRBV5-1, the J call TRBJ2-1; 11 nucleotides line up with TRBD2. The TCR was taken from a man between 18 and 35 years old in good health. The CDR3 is CASSPWLAGGGNYNEQFF. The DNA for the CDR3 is TGCGCCAGCAGCCCCTGGCTAGCGGGAGGTGGGAACTACAATGAGCAGTTCTTC.